This TCR beta chain is from a study of Ad26.COV2.S vaccination and SARS-CoV-2 variants. Overall study context: Administration of Ad26.COV2.S was intramuscular, either once or twice 56 days apart.

Concerning this clone: The antigen remains undetermined.

V was shortened by 4 bases and J by 0 bases, with 13 bases between the two germline ends. Germline CDR1 is MGHRA and CDR2 is YSYEKL. The CDR3 extends over 16 amino acids. General study findings and limits: From the TCR breadth and depth analyses, total T cell responses may have been underestimated. After vaccination, reports described spike-specific CD8+ and CD4+ T cell responses as showing substantial breadth.

Using immunoSEQ multiplex PCR, the repertoire was profiled, and TCRdb retains in-frame clones only, with some absent. The sample contains about 220,000 clones, approximately 87% of which appear only once. Treatment of the sample: roughly 19 received Ad26.COV2.S at low or high dose, single or two shots; about 5 received placebo; per-sample allocation not given. Sample collection was performed on day 63 after the first vaccine or placebo injection. The receptor was isolated from a person aged 18-65 years who received the Ad26.COV2.S COVID-19 vaccine or a placebo. The sequences come from peripheral blood, collected in a trial of Ad26.COV2.S vaccine versus placebo. The chain is built from TRBV4-1 and TRBJ1-5; possible D gene TRBD1, 5 bases. The DNA for the CDR3 is TGCGCCAGCAGCCCTCAGGGTTCCGATAGCAATCAGCCCCAGCATTTT. Translated, it gives CASSPQGSDSNQPQHF.